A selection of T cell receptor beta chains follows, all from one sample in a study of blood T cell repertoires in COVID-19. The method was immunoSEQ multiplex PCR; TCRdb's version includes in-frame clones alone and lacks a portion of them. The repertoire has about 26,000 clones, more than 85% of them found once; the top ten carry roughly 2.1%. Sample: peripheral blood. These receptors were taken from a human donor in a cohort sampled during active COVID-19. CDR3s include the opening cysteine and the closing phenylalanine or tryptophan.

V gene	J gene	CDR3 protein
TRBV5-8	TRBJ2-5	CASSLSSGRLETQYF
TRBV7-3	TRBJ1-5	CASSDRSRNQPQHF
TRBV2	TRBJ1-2	CASSEMGQGGAGYTF
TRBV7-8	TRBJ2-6	CASSSKQNSGANVLTF
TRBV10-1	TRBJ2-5	CASSESGHQETQYF
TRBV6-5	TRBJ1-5	CASSWAVGGQPQHF
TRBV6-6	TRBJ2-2	CASSDREIGELFF
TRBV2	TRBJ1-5	CASGRLPGQPQHF
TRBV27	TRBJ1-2	CASSPYPQATNYGYTF
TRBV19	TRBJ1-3	CASSSDGGGTVSGNTIYF
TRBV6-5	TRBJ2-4	CASRETAKNIQYF
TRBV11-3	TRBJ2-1	CASSLGTSANNEQFF
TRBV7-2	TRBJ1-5	CASSSDRGTGNQPQHF
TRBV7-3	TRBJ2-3	CASSLTGAGAGNADTQYF
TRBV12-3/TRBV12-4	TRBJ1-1	CASSHGVNTEAFF
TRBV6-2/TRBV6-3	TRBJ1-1	CASSVTRRNTEAFF
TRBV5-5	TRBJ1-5	CASSSLTGDQPQHF
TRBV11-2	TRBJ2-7	CASSPIRRGEQYF
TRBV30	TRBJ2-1	CAWRLAGGPRRQFF
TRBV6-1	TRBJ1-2	CASSEGRLTF
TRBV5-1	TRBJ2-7	CASSLDGQGYEQYF
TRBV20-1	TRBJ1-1	CSASFWGGNTEAFF
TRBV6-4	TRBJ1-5	CASSEASGSNQPQHF
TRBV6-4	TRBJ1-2	CASSDDGALNYGYTF
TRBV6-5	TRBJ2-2	CASSYVRGRSPSELFF
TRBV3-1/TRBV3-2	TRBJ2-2	CASSPGAGGPLGELFF
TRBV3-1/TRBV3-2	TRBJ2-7	CASSQSGGSYEQYF
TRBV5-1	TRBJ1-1	CASSPGQGGPNEAFF
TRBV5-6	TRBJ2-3	CASSSYGTPHTDTQYF
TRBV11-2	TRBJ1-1	CASSLGQGPTQREAFF
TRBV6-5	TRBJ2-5	CASSFPGSQETQYF
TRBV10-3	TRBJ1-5	CAISESTGVIGNQPQHF